Shown below are 12 T cell receptor beta chains from a single sample sequenced in a study of blood T cell repertoires in COVID-19. Only in-frame clones appear in the TCRdb table, and some are missing; sequencing was by immunoSEQ multiplex PCR. The sample has some 180,000 clones, about 88% seen once. The sample comprised PBMCs or T cells enriched from blood (not recorded which). The receptors stem from a middle-aged woman in a cohort exposed to, infected with or recovered from COVID-19 (not recorded which).

The chain links TRBV29-1 to TRBJ2-7; a possible D gene is TRBD1 (6 bases). This CDR3 has 15 residues. CDR1 and CDR2 from the germline V gene are SQVTM and ANQGSEA. V was trimmed by 0 bases and J by 2 bases, leaving 14 bases between them. The CDR3 sequence: CSVEETDSQAYEQYF. The CDR3 DNA reads as TGCAGCGTTGAAGAAACGGACAGCCAGGCCTACGAGCAGTACTTC.

This sequence joins TRBV29-1 and TRBJ2-1, with TRBD1 identical over 11 bases. In germline, CDR1 is SQVTM, CDR2 ANQGSEA. This CDR3 spans 14 amino acids. V shed 7 bases, J shed 10 bases, and the junction held 12 bases outside the gene matches. The CDR3 protein is CSAYRTGGFSEQFF. CDR3 coding DNA: TGCAGCGCCTACCGGACAGGGGGCTTTTCCGAGCAGTTCTTC.

The rearrangement uses TRBV5-4 and TRBJ2-2; TRBD2 matches 8 bases. CDR3 length: 18 amino acids. Germline-derived CDR1 and CDR2 are SGHNT and YYREEE (reference sequence). The V gene end was trimmed by 0 bases and the J gene end by 7 bases; junction bases not matched to a gene: 14. The CDR3 loop is CASSLDGRRTGGIGELFF. The CDR3 DNA is TGTGCCAGCAGCTTGGATGGCAGGAGGACGGGAGGGATCGGGGAGCTGTTTTTT.

The J gene is TRBJ2-5, the V gene TRBV19; perhaps TRBD1 as D (5 bases). Between the trimmed V and J ends, which lost 6 bases and 1 base, there was a span of 12 bases. There are 14 residues in the CDR3. Germline V gives CDR1 LNHDA, CDR2 SQIVND (reference sequence). This CDR3 is CASSSNRLQETQYF. CDR3 DNA sequence: TGTGCCAGTAGCTCTAACAGGCTCCAAGAGACCCAGTACTTC.

By its share, this clone is medium-sized. The rearrangement links TRBV4-1 to TRBJ2-3; 8 bases fit TRBD1. Trimming removed 4 bases from V and 5 bases from J; junction bases left unmatched: 8. The germline gives CDR1 MGHRA, CDR2 YSYEKL. This CDR3 has 15 residues. DNA for the CDR3: TGCGCCAGCAGCCCAACCCGGACAGGGAGAGATACGCAGTATTTT. Its protein product is CASSPTRTGRDTQYF.

The rearrangement uses TRBV4-1 and TRBJ1-1; 9 nucleotides line up with TRBD1. The CDR3 covers 18 residues. V shed 5 bases and J 0 bases; nucleotides not matched to a gene: 13. The germline gives CDR1 MGHRA, CDR2 YSYEKL. CDR3 in amino acids: CASSELPGQGFLNTEAFF. The CDR3 bases are TGCGCCAGCAGCGAACTCCCGGGACAGGGATTTCTGAACACTGAAGCTTTCTTT.

This chain's CDR3 is CASSTDLGSYEQYF. The CDR3 DNA reads as TGTGCCAGCAGTACTGACTTGGGTTCCTACGAGCAGTACTTC. V and J are TRBV2 and TRBJ2-7; D uncertain. The germline V gene has CDR1 SNHLY and CDR2 FYNNEI. The germline V and J ends were trimmed by 5 bases and 1 base, with 12 bases remaining between them. The CDR3 contains 14 residues.

The rearrangement uses TRBV3-1 (or the pseudogene TRBV3-2) and TRBJ1-1, with 7 positions matching TRBD1. V lost 5 bases to trimming and J lost 0 bases; unmatched junction nucleotides: 9. The CDR3 spans 16 residues. The germline gives CDR1 LGHDT, CDR2 YNNKEL (reference sequence). CDR3 amino acids: CASSAVGGLMNTEAFF. The CDR3 region has the DNA TGTGCCAGCAGCGCAGTAGGGGGCCTAATGAACACTGAAGCTTTCTTT.

The V call is TRBV11-2, the J call TRBJ2-1, with 8 nucleotides matching TRBD2. Per germline, CDR1 SGHAT and CDR2 FQNNGV. V was clipped by 5 bases and J by 4 bases; unmatched bases: 7. The CDR3 sequence is 15 residues long. The CDR3, as DNA: TGTGCCAGCAGCCAAACGGGGACTAGTTACAATGAGCAGTTCTTC. Its protein is CASSQTGTSYNEQFF.

The chain recombines TRBV24-1 with TRBJ1-5; D unresolved. V dropped 5 bases and J dropped 0 bases, with 7 bases sitting between them. Germline V CDR1 and CDR2: KGHDR, SFDVKD. CDR3 length: 14 residues. DNA for the CDR3: TGTGCCACCAGTGGGCAGGATAGCAATCAGCCCCAGCATTTT. Translation gives CATSGQDSNQPQHF.

The rearrangement uses TRBV19 and TRBJ2-5; D might be TRBD2 (5 bases). This CDR3 region has 16 residues. Trimming pared 3 bases from V and 2 bases from J, leaving 16 bases between. The germline gives CDR1 LNHDA, CDR2 SQIVND (reference sequence). This CDR3 reads CASSIRGPTIQETQYF. The DNA of the CDR3 is TGTGCCAGTAGTATTAGAGGGCCAACAATTCAAGAGACCCAGTACTTC.

The chain joins TRBV5-1 to TRBJ2-1, with D possibly being TRBD1 (6 bases). The CDR3 covers 13 residues. V lost 2 bases and J lost 10, with 13 bases in between. CDR1 is SGHRS, CDR2 YFSETQ, per germline. The CDR3 DNA sequence: TGCGCCAGCAGCTTACCTAACAGGGACGAGCAGTTCTTC. Its protein is CASSLPNRDEQFF.